This T cell receptor beta chain was recovered during a study of cytomegalovirus exposure and HLA in healthy donors. The study, taken as a whole, reports: Among TCR beta chains of equal frequency, HLA-associated ones were more clonally expanded in a later analysis.

Worth noting for this clone: Its antigen is not identified.

Germline values: CDR1 SGHTA, CDR2 FQGTGA. The CDR3 is 16 amino acids. J was trimmed by 0 bases and V by 2 bases; bases with no gene match: 0. This PCR relied on a set of 60 Vbeta primers and 13 Jbeta primers. Sequencing was performed with immunoSEQ multiplex PCR; in TCRdb, only in-frame clones are kept and a portion is missing. The table shows almost 65,000 clones, with roughly 80% occurring only once. This receptor was obtained from a male donor in good health and CMV-seropositive. The V and J genes are TRBV7-3 and TRBJ2-6; 8 bases align to TRBD2. Sequenced input: PBMCs. The CDR3 spells CASSLAGGSGANVLTF. The CDR3 DNA is TGTGCCAGCAGCTTAGCGGGGGGCTCTGGGGCCAACGTCCTGACTTTC. Variable domain in full (rest from reference TRBV7-3 and TRBJ2-6): GAGVSQTPSNKVTEKGKYVELRCDPISGHTALYWYRQSLGQGPEFLIYFQGTGAADDSGLPNDRFFAVRPEGSVSTLKIQRTERGDSAVYLCASSLAGGSGANVLTFGAGSRLTVL.